The clone carrying this TCR beta chain appeared a few times. Its cognate antigen is unknown. TCRdb's copy holds only in-frame clones and misses some; the assay was immunoSEQ multiplex PCR. The sample lists about 3,100 clones; around 69% were seen once. Normal lung sampling was at least 3 cm from the tumour, as distant as possible. Genomic DNA came from frozen unsorted single-cell suspensions. The record originates from a study of immune cell composition in non-small cell lung cancer. Points from the study as a whole: Tumour-associated clones >0.5% occurred in roughly 30% of adenocarcinomas, approximately 74% of squamous. Dominant in vivo tumour-associated clones were not shown to share tumour-reactive sequences.

The V gene's germline CDR1 is SGHDN and CDR2 FVKESK. CDR3 length: 16 amino acids. V shed 3 bases and J shed 6 bases, with 18 bases lying between them. This sample was also put to use in a study of CD4 T cells in lung cancer.

The genes are TRBV14 and TRBJ2-1, with D possibly being TRBD2 (5 bases). Sequenced: non-adjacent lung tissue. The clonotype comes from a human donor with non-small cell lung cancer. CDR3 sequence (DNA): TGTGCCAGCAGCCACTCGAGAGCGGACCTCCCCAATGAGCAGTTCTTC. It codes for CASSHSRADLPNEQFF.